This T cell receptor (beta chain) is drawn from a study of T-cell reconstitution after alpha-beta-depleted transplantation in children. The CDR3 is made up of 15 amino acids. Germline CDR1 is SGHRS and CDR2 is YFSETQ. Between the trimmed V and J ends, which lost 4 bases and 2 bases, there was a span of 15 bases. Preparing the TCRbeta library involved the use of unique molecular identifiers. Via MiXCR, TCRdb re-called the PCR reads, giving one row per CDR3 protein. The sample carries 200,000 to 250,000 distinct CDR3 sequences, 9.7% recorded once. This clonotype came up many times. V gene TRBV5-1 combines with J gene TRBJ2-5; perhaps TRBD1 as D (6 bases). The sequence came from a human donor who donated a stem cell graft to a child with SCID. Sample: PBMCs from the stem cell graft donor, taken from the stem cell graft. The CDR3 reads CASSPQGATQETQYF. CDR3 nucleotides: TGCGCCAGCAGCCCACAGGGTGCGACTCAAGAGACCCAGTACTTC. The full variable domain, in which reference TRBV5-1 and TRBJ2-5 provide the parts outside the CDR3, is KAGVTQTPRYLIKTRGQQVTLSCSPISGHRSVSWYQQTPGQGLQFLFEYFSETQRNKGNFPGRFSGRQFSNSRSEMNVSTLELGDSALYLCASSPQGATQETQYFGPGTRLLVL.